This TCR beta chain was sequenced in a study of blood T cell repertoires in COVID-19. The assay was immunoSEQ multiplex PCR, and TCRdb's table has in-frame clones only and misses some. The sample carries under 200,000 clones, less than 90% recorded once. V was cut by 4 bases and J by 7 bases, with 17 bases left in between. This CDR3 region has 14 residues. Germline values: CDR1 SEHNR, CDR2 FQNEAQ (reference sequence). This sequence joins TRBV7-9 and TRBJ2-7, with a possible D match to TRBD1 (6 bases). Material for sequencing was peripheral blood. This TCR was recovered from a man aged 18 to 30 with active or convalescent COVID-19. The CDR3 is CASSSSGTREEQYF. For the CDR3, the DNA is TGTGCCAGCAGCTCCTCCGGGACAAGGGAAGAGCAGTACTTC.